Listed below are T cell receptor beta chains from one sample, sequenced in a study of T cell repertoires in cytomegalovirus infection. MiXCR, run by TCRdb on the reads, gives a single entry per CDR3 protein. The sample lists around 630,000 distinct CDR3 sequences, 20% to 25% occurring once. Source material: CD8+ T cells from PBMCs. These receptors were taken from a human donor in good health (CMV status not recorded). Some clones in this sample may be carry-over from other donors' samples. Both conserved end residues are part of each CDR3. The order of the fields is V gene, clone size, J gene, D gene, CDR3 DNA, CDR3 protein. D genes are given only for firm matches. The size entry is marked missing in some rows and otherwise reads once, few, many or a size class.

TRBV6-5	few	TRBJ1-1	-	TGTGCCAGCAGTTACTCCCGGGGAGGTACTGAAGCTTTCTTT	CASSYSRGGTEAFF
TRBV29-1	-	TRBJ1-2	-	TGCAGCACCCTCGGGGCGAGCTATGGCTACACCTTC	CSTLGASYGYTF
TRBV19	-	TRBJ1-1	-	TGTGCCAGTAGTATCGAAGGGTTGGGCACTGAAGCTTTCTTT	CASSIEGLGTEAFF
TRBV5-4	few	TRBJ1-1	-	TGTGCCAGCAGCCGGTCTCCCAACACTGAAGCTTTCTTT	CASSRSPNTEAFF
TRBV6-6	-	TRBJ2-4	TRBD1	TGTGCCAGCAGTCCCGACAGGGTTTTGGCGTACTTC	CASSPDRVLAYF
TRBV4-1	few	TRBJ1-5	TRBD1	TGCGCCAGCAGCCAAGCCGGGACAGGGGATGGTCAGCCCCAGCATTTT	CASSQAGTGDGQPQHF
TRBV7-2	once	TRBJ2-2	TRBD2	TGTGTCAGCAGCTTAGCGGGGGCAGGGCTCGGGGAGCTGTTTTTT	CVSSLAGAGLGELFF
TRBV28	-	TRBJ1-5	TRBD1	TGTGCCAGCAGTTTATTGGGGGGGGACAGCTATCAGCCCCAGCATTTT	CASSLLGGDSYQPQHF
TRBV12-3/TRBV12-4	many	TRBJ2-2	-	TGTGCCAGCAGTCGACTAGCCGGGGAGCTGTTTTTT	CASSRLAGELFF
TRBV20-1	-	TRBJ2-1	-	TGCAGTGCTAGAGAACCGTTCGGGAGACTAGGTTACAATGAGCAGTTCTTC	CSAREPFGRLGYNEQFF
TRBV14	-	TRBJ1-5	-	TGTGCCAGCAGCCAAGAGGCGACCTATCAGCCCCAGCATTTT	CASSQEATYQPQHF
TRBV29-1	few	TRBJ2-1	-	TGCAGCGTTGTCGGAGTTGGGGATGAGCAGTTCTTC	CSVVGVGDEQFF
TRBV20-1	-	TRBJ2-7	-	TGCAGTGCTGACCCTACAGGGACCCTTTTGGAGCAGTACTTC	CSADPTGTLLEQYF
TRBV28	many	TRBJ2-5	TRBD2	TGTGCCAGCAGTCCCGTCGAGGAGCGGGGCCCGTCCGCAGAGACCCAGTACTTC	CASSPVEERGPSAETQYF
TRBV28	-	TRBJ2-6	-	TGTGCCAGCAGTTTACACACCGGCTCTGGGGCCAACGTCCTGACTTTC	CASSLHTGSGANVLTF
TRBV19	few	TRBJ1-5	-	TGTGCCAGTAATCCCATTAATGTGGGAAGCAATCAGCCCCAGCATTTT	CASNPINVGSNQPQHF
TRBV14	many	TRBJ1-1	-	TGTGCCAGCAGCCAAGAACAGGTGGATGCTTTCTTT	CASSQEQVDAFF
TRBV7-6	many	TRBJ2-7	-	TGTGCCAGCAGCCCTAGGACAATCTACGAGCAGTACTTC	CASSPRTIYEQYF
TRBV19	few	TRBJ2-1	-	TGTGCCAGTAGTATAGATCTTGAGGGCCCCGAGTGGAACAATGAGCAGTTCTTC	CASSIDLEGPEWNNEQFF
TRBV6-5	few	TRBJ2-2	TRBD2	TGTGCCAGCAGTGACCGACTAGCGGGGGGGTCAGGGGAGCTGTTTTTT	CASSDRLAGGSGELFF
TRBV10-3	few	TRBJ2-5	TRBD1	TGTGCCATCAGTAGAGGACAGGGCCAAGAGACCCAGTACTTT	CAISRGQGQETQYF
TRBV7-2	many	TRBJ1-1	TRBD1	TGTGCCAGCAGCTACGGGACAGGGGGAGGGACTGAAGCTTTCTTT	CASSYGTGGGTEAFF
TRBV6-2/TRBV6-3	-	TRBJ2-7	TRBD1	TGTGCCAATCGAGGACAGGGGAAAAACTACGAGCAGTACTTC	CANRGQGKNYEQYF
TRBV20-1	once	TRBJ2-2	TRBD1	TGCAGTGCTAGGGAAACAGGGGACGTCGGGGAGCTGTTTTTT	CSARETGDVGELFF
TRBV7-9	-	TRBJ1-1	-	TGTGCCAGCAGCCCTGAAATGGCTTTCTTT	CASSPEMAFF
TRBV7-2	many	TRBJ2-4	-	TGTGCCAGCAGCCACCCGCCTAAAAACATTCAGTACTTC	CASSHPPKNIQYF
TRBV6-2/TRBV6-3	-	TRBJ1-1	-	TGTGCCAGCAGTGCTGCAGGGGTGAGAAACACTGAAGCTTTCTTT	CASSAAGVRNTEAFF
TRBV19	many	TRBJ1-1	-	TGTGCCAGTAGTATCCCCGGACTTAACACTGAAGCTTTCTTT	CASSIPGLNTEAFF
TRBV28	many	TRBJ1-5	-	TGTGCCAGCAGCCCAAGGGGGAGTTTCAATCAGCCCCAGCATTTT	CASSPRGSFNQPQHF
TRBV7-9	many	TRBJ2-1	-	TGTGCCAGCGATACAGTACGTTTTGACAATGAGCAGTTCTTC	CASDTVRFDNEQFF
TRBV7-9	-	TRBJ2-3	TRBD2	TGTGCCAGCAGCCTAAGAACGGGGGGGGCGACAGATACGCAGTATTTT	CASSLRTGGATDTQYF
TRBV28	-	TRBJ1-1	-	TGTGCCAGCAGTTCCCAGGGCACCATGAACACTGAAGCTTTCTTT	CASSSQGTMNTEAFF
TRBV12-3/TRBV12-4	-	TRBJ2-1	-	TGTGCCAGCTCCAACCACGACAGCTACAATGAGCAGTTCTTC	CASSNHDSYNEQFF
TRBV6-2/TRBV6-3	many	TRBJ2-5	TRBD1	TGTGCCAGCGTCCGGACAGGCCAGTACCAAGAGACCCAGTACTTC	CASVRTGQYQETQYF
TRBV5-4	-	TRBJ1-2	TRBD1	TGTGCCAGCAGCAACTGGACAGGGCTACTCTATGGCTACACCTTC	CASSNWTGLLYGYTF
TRBV29-1	few	TRBJ2-5	-	TGCAGCGTTGAAGCTTCGGGGAAGACCCAGTACTTC	CSVEASGKTQYF
TRBV5-3	few	TRBJ2-7	-	TGTGCCAGCAGCTTTGGCGTCAGCAGAGTCTTC	CASSFGVSRVF
TRBV7-9	many	TRBJ1-1	-	TGTGCCAGCAGCCCACACAACCCCACTGAAGCTTTCTTT	CASSPHNPTEAFF
TRBV28	-	TRBJ2-1	TRBD2	TGTGCCAGCAGTCCATCGACTAGCGGGGTGGCTAAGAATGAGCAGTTCTTC	CASSPSTSGVAKNEQFF
TRBV20-1	-	TRBJ2-3	TRBD2	TGCAGTGCTAGAGCTAGCGGGGGGGCCGCGTGGCCCCCAGATACGCAGTATTTT	CSARASGGAAWPPDTQYF
TRBV2	-	TRBJ2-1	-	TGTGCCAGCAAGGGATTAGTGCAGTTCTTC	CASKGLVQFF
TRBV10-2	-	TRBJ2-3	TRBD2	TGCGCCAGCAGTGAGGCCCAGGGACTACCCACAGATACGCAGTATTTT	CASSEAQGLPTDTQYF